Below, 30 T cell receptor beta chains from the same sample are listed, as sequenced in a study of T cell responses to AZD1222 COVID-19 vaccine. Profiling relied on immunoSEQ multiplex PCR, and the TCRdb table lists in-frame clones only, not all of them. Of some 140,000 clones listed, around 90% are singletons. The sample was peripheral blood, taken on day 0 of AZD1222 vaccination. These receptors were taken from an adult in good health.

This chain links TRBV2 with TRBJ1-1, with D uncertain. The CDR3 is 13 residues long. Per the germline V gene, CDR1 is SNHLY and CDR2 is FYNNEI. The germline V and J ends were trimmed by 6 bases and 1 base, with 9 bases remaining between them. The CDR3 bases are TGTGCCAGCAGGTTGGACGGGAACACTGAAGCTTTCTTT. Protein product: CASRLDGNTEAFF.

The chain carries TRBV25-1 and TRBJ1-1; D is uncertain. Germline CDR1 and CDR2: MGHDK and SYGVNS. Trimming cost V 5 bases and J 9 bases, with 13 bases left between them. The CDR3 has 12 amino acids. In DNA, the CDR3 is TGTGCCAGCAGTCCTACTAAAGGGCAAGCTTTCTTT. It specifies CASSPTKGQAFF.

The chain has TRBV5-1 and TRBJ1-1, with 8 bases that match TRBD1. This CDR3 comprises 13 residues. Germline V gene lookup returns CDR1 SGHRS and CDR2 YFSETQ. Trimming took 6 bases from V and 4 from J; bases not matched to a gene: 5. CDR3 amino acids: CASKQGVSTEAFF. The CDR3 region has the DNA TGCGCCAGCAAACAGGGGGTGAGCACTGAAGCTTTCTTT.

This CDR3 reads CASSLFRAGELFF. The DNA for the CDR3 is TGCGCCAGCAGCCTTTTTAGGGCCGGGGAGCTGTTTTTT. The chain couples TRBV4-1 to TRBJ2-2; no clear D. The length of the CDR3 is 13 residues. Germline CDR1 reads MGHRA; CDR2 reads YSYEKL. Trimming removed 4 bases at V and 6 bases at J, with 9 bases between.

J is TRBJ1-1 and V is TRBV5-4; 9 bases are shared with TRBD1. The germline V gene has CDR1 SGHNT and CDR2 YYREEE (reference sequence). V shed 3 bases and J 3 bases; nucleotides not matched to a gene: 9. The CDR3 spans 16 residues. The CDR3 region is CASSSDRGGLDTEAFF. CDR3 bases: TGTGCCAGCAGCTCGGACAGGGGCGGGTTGGACACTGAAGCTTTCTTT. Based on the CDR3 plus reference TRBV5-4 and TRBJ1-1, the full variable domain is ETGVTQSPTHLIKTRGQQVTLRCSSQSGHNTVSWYQQALGQGPQFIFQYYREEENGRGNFPPRFSGLQFPNYSSELNVNALELDDSALYLCASSSDRGGLDTEAFFGQGTRLTVV.

The CDR3 coding sequence is TGTGCCAGTAGCACTTCGGGACAGGTATACACCGGGGAGCTGTTTTTT. Amino acids: CASSTSGQVYTGELFF. This rearrangement joins TRBV19 to TRBJ2-2; 8 nucleotides align to TRBD1. V gave up 6 bases and J gave up 3 bases; unmatched junction bases: 9. This CDR3 has 16 amino acids. The germline gives CDR1 LNHDA, CDR2 SQIVND (reference sequence).

The rearrangement uses TRBV19 and TRBJ1-2; D possibly corresponds to TRBD1 (6 bases). Deletions cut 2 bases from V and 7 bases from J, with 17 bases between. The germline CDR1 and CDR2 sequences are LNHDA and SQIVND (reference sequence). The CDR3 extends over 15 amino acids. The CDR3 region is CASSIFVRGALGYTF. The CDR3 nucleotides are TGTGCCAGTAGTATATTTGTTCGGGGGGCGCTTGGCTACACCTTC.

The gene calls are TRBV3-1 (or the pseudogene TRBV3-2) and TRBJ1-2; 7 bases line up with TRBD1. The germline gives CDR1 LGHDT, CDR2 YNNKEL (reference sequence). V lost 1 base and J lost 4; bases outside the gene matches: 9. This CDR3 has 16 residues. The CDR3 DNA reads TGTGCCAGCAGCCAAGTTGGGAGGGGGCACAGCTATGGCTACACCTTC. This encodes CASSQVGRGHSYGYTF.

The rearrangement uses TRBV3-1 (or the pseudogene TRBV3-2) and TRBJ2-1; no clear D. This CDR3 has 16 residues. V was pared by 0 bases and J by 0 bases, with 9 bases between. The germline V gene has CDR1 LGHDT and CDR2 YNNKEL (reference sequence). In DNA, the CDR3 is TGTGCCAGCAGCCAAGAGCGTAGCTACTCCTACAATGAGCAGTTCTTC. As protein: CASSQERSYSYNEQFF.

The chain employs TRBV2 and TRBJ1-6; TRBD1 might be the D (6 bases). V was trimmed by 2 bases and J by 7 bases, leaving 12 bases between them. The germline V gene encodes CDR1 SNHLY and CDR2 FYNNEI. CDR3 length: 15 amino acids. The CDR3 DNA follows: TGTGCCAGCAGTGAAACTCAGGGGATAAATTCACCCCTCCACTTT. Translating gives CASSETQGINSPLHF. Variable domain in full (rest from reference TRBV2 and TRBJ1-6): EPEVTQTPSHQVTQMGQEVILRCVPISNHLYFYWYRQILGQKVEFLVSFYNNEISEKSEIFDDQFSVERPDGSNFTLKIRSTKLEDSAMYFCASSETQGINSPLHFGNGTRLTVT.

This chain uses TRBV5-1 with TRBJ1-2; D gene ambiguous. CDR1 and CDR2 (germline): SGHRS, YFSETQ. Trimming left V 4 bases short and J 4 bases short, with 14 bases between. This CDR3 region has 14 residues. CDR3 sequence (DNA): TGCGCCAGCAGCACCCCAGACATACCCTATGGCTACACCTTC. Residues: CASSTPDIPYGYTF.

With respect to this clone: The CDR3 does not end in the conserved phenylalanine or tryptophan, so this is likely a read error. The DNA is left out, because the CDR3 cannot be placed on it with certainty; the CDR3 is given as TCRdb lists it. The rearrangement links TRBV10-1 to TRBJ1-1. Counting both end residues, the CDR3 totals 9 amino acids. Germline loops: CDR1 WNHNN, CDR2 SYGVQD (reference sequence). The CDR3 region is CASSVWEVG.

The rearrangement uses TRBV7-9 and TRBJ1-2; a weak D match, TRBD1 (6 bases). This CDR3 region has 13 residues. Germline lookup yields CDR1 SEHNR and CDR2 FQNEAQ (reference sequence). Trimming removed 11 bases at V and 6 bases at J, with 19 bases between. The CDR3 loop is CAVPSDRLDGYTF. The CDR3 DNA reads as TGTGCCGTACCATCCGACAGGCTTGATGGCTACACCTTC. The full variable domain, in which reference TRBV7-9 and TRBJ1-2 provide the parts outside the CDR3, is DTGVSQNPRHKITKRGQNVTFRCDPISEHNRLYWYRQTLGQGPEFLTYFQNEAQLEKSRLLSDRFSAERPKGSFSTLEIQRTEQGDSAMYLCAVPSDRLDGYTFGSGTRLTVV.

This chain links TRBV6-5 with TRBJ1-2; D is unresolved. Trimming shortened V by 10 bases and J by 6 bases, and 15 bases separated the two germline ends. There are 12 residues in the CDR3. The germline CDR1 and CDR2 sequences are MNHEY and SVGAGI. The CDR3 spells CANDPFIDGYTF. CDR3 coding DNA: TGTGCCAACGATCCATTTATAGATGGCTACACCTTC.

The genes are TRBV5-1 and TRBJ2-7, with D uncertain. V was shortened by 0 bases and J by 2 bases, with 12 bases between the two germline ends. The CDR3 is 15 amino acids. Germline V CDR1 and CDR2: SGHRS, YFSETQ. CDR3 bases: TGCGCCAGCAGCTTGGATGGTGGGGTCGCCTACGAGCAGTACTTC. Encoded protein: CASSLDGGVAYEQYF. Looking up the rest from reference TRBV5-1 and TRBJ2-7 gives the full variable domain: KAGVTQTPRYLIKTRGQQVTLSCSPISGHRSVSWYQQTPGQGLQFLFEYFSETQRNKGNFPGRFSGRQFSNSRSEMNVSTLELGDSALYLCASSLDGGVAYEQYFGPGTRLTVT.

The V call is TRBV27, the J call TRBJ2-1; 7 bases are shared with TRBD2. Germline-derived CDR1 and CDR2 are MNHEY and SMNVEV (reference sequence). The CDR3 contains 16 residues. V trimming: 0 bases; J trimming: 7 bases; junction bases outside the gene matches: 9. CDR3 region: CASSLSVGGSHNEQFF. The CDR3 region has the DNA TGTGCCAGCAGTTTATCGGTTGGCGGGAGTCATAATGAGCAGTTCTTC.

This chain connects TRBV18 to TRBJ2-1; D remains ambiguous. Germline V gene sequence: CDR1 KGHSH, CDR2 LQKENI. The CDR3 runs 12 residues. Trimming took 4 bases from V and 10 from J, leaving 11 bases between them. This CDR3 reads CASSQNSMEQFF. For the CDR3, the DNA is TGTGCCAGCTCACAAAACTCTATGGAGCAGTTCTTC.

The V call is TRBV28, the J call TRBJ1-2, with 7 bases identical to TRBD1. The CDR3 is 14 residues long. The germline V gene encodes CDR1 MDHEN and CDR2 SYDVKM. Losses at the gene ends were 5 bases for V and 4 bases for J; bases not matched to a gene: 7. CDR3 coding DNA: TGTGCCAGCAGTCCCCTGGGACAGCCCTATGGCTACACCTTC. Amino acids: CASSPLGQPYGYTF.

The table lists this clone with a few counts. The genes are TRBV28 and TRBJ2-7; a weak D match, TRBD1 (6 bases). Germline V gives CDR1 MDHEN, CDR2 SYDVKM. Trimming stripped 3 bases from V and 5 bases from J, with 17 bases between. This CDR3 is 15 amino acids long. This CDR3 reads CASSLGSQGRNEQYF. The CDR3 DNA follows: TGTGCCAGCAGTTTGGGCTCGCAGGGGCGGAACGAGCAGTACTTC.

The chain couples TRBV7-9 to TRBJ1-3, with no clear D. CDR1 and CDR2 from the germline V gene are SEHNR and FQNEAQ (reference sequence). CDR3 size: 17 residues. V was cut by 5 bases and J by 2 bases, with 19 bases left in between. The CDR3 spells CASSKSQGLLPGNTIYF. DNA for the CDR3: TGTGCCAGCAGCAAGTCACAAGGTCTTCTACCTGGAAACACCATATATTTT.

The J gene is TRBJ1-2, the V gene TRBV5-1; D remains unclear. Germline V gene data show CDR1 as SGHRS and CDR2 as YFSETQ. This CDR3 region has 12 residues. Trimming removed 2 bases at V and 6 bases at J, with 8 bases between. CDR3 coding DNA: TGCGCCAGCAGCTTAGAGGGAGATGGCTACACCTTC. Translation: CASSLEGDGYTF.

The V call is TRBV5-4, the J call TRBJ1-2; 7 nucleotides agree with TRBD1. CDR1 is SGHNT, CDR2 YYREEE, per germline (reference sequence). After removal of 3 bases from V and 4 bases from J, the junction contained 3 bases not matched to a gene. The CDR3 spans 13 residues. CDR3 in amino acids: CASSSGQLYGYTF. The CDR3 DNA sequence: TGTGCCAGCAGCTCGGGACAGCTCTATGGCTACACCTTC.

The gene calls are TRBV7-9 and TRBJ1-1, with TRBD1 matching over 10 bases. The V gene end was trimmed by 5 bases and the J gene end by 7 bases; junction bases not matched to a gene: 7. This CDR3 region has 14 residues. Looked up from germline, CDR1 is SEHNR and CDR2 is FQNEAQ (reference sequence). The CDR3 reads CASSPGTGVGEAFF. As DNA, the CDR3 is TGTGCCAGCAGCCCCGGGACAGGGGTAGGTGAAGCTTTCTTT.

This clone was found once. The genes are TRBV25-1 and TRBJ1-1, with 9 positions matching TRBD1. CDR3 length equals 14 residues. Germline V gene lookup returns CDR1 MGHDK and CDR2 SYGVNS. J was trimmed by 4 bases and V by 6 bases; bases with no gene match: 6. The CDR3: CASRPPGQGTEAFF. DNA for the CDR3: TGTGCCAGCAGGCCTCCGGGACAGGGCACTGAAGCTTTCTTT.

This clone was detected once. This sequence joins TRBV5-4 and TRBJ2-7; D is possibly TRBD1 (6 bases). V shed 0 bases and J shed 5 bases, with 12 bases lying between them. This CDR3 region has 14 residues. Germline assignment: CDR1 SGHNT and CDR2 YYREEE (reference sequence). The CDR3: CASSLAARGHEQYF. DNA of the CDR3: TGTGCCAGCAGCTTGGCGGCCAGGGGCCACGAGCAGTACTTC.

CDR3 nucleotides: TGTGCCAGCAGTGAAAGGGGGGAGACGACTGAAGCTTTCTTT. Encoded protein: CASSERGETTEAFF. This chain connects TRBV6-1 to TRBJ1-1, with D possibly being TRBD1 (6 bases). CDR3 length: 14 amino acids. Germline assignment: CDR1 MNHNS and CDR2 SASEGT. With 2 bases removed from V and 5 bases from J, the gap between germline ends came to 12 bases.

The V gene is TRBV5-1, the J gene TRBJ1-1, with 9 positions matching TRBD1. CDR3 length equals 15 residues. The germline V gene encodes CDR1 SGHRS and CDR2 YFSETQ. The V and J ends lost 3 bases and 9 bases, in that order; junction bases with no gene match: 12. This CDR3 is CASSSPSDRGRKAFF. DNA of the CDR3: TGCGCCAGCAGCTCACCGAGTGACAGGGGGAGGAAAGCTTTCTTT. Combining the CDR3 with reference TRBV5-1 and TRBJ1-1 gives the whole variable domain KAGVTQTPRYLIKTRGQQVTLSCSPISGHRSVSWYQQTPGQGLQFLFEYFSETQRNKGNFPGRFSGRQFSNSRSEMNVSTLELGDSALYLCASSSPSDRGRKAFFGQGTRLTVV.

The V call is TRBV7-2, the J call TRBJ1-6; D gene unclear. Germline V lookup: CDR1 SGHTA, CDR2 FQGNSA. This CDR3 is built from 13 residues. Trimming removed 3 bases at V and 10 bases at J, with 10 bases between. The CDR3 loop is CASSFGTRSPLHF. The CDR3 coding sequence is TGTGCCAGCAGCTTTGGCACGCGGTCACCCCTCCACTTT.

This clone showed up just once. The rearrangement uses TRBV9 and TRBJ1-1, with TRBD1 identical over 9 bases. CDR3 size: 13 residues. CDR1 SGDLS and CDR2 YYNGEE come from the germline V gene. V shed 3 bases, J shed 7 bases, and the junction held 4 bases outside the gene matches. CDR3 region: CASSGGQGYEAFF. Written as DNA, the CDR3 is TGTGCCAGCAGCGGGGGACAGGGATATGAAGCTTTCTTT.

This clone was detected only once. The chain has TRBV12-5 and TRBJ1-5; D might be TRBD1 (5 bases). Germline-derived CDR1 and CDR2 are LGHNT and FRNRAP. This CDR3 spans 13 amino acids. Trimming left V 5 bases short and J 6 bases short, with 11 bases between. CDR3 region: CASGPGAPQPQHF. The CDR3 DNA reads as TGTGCTAGTGGTCCCGGGGCCCCTCAGCCCCAGCATTTT.